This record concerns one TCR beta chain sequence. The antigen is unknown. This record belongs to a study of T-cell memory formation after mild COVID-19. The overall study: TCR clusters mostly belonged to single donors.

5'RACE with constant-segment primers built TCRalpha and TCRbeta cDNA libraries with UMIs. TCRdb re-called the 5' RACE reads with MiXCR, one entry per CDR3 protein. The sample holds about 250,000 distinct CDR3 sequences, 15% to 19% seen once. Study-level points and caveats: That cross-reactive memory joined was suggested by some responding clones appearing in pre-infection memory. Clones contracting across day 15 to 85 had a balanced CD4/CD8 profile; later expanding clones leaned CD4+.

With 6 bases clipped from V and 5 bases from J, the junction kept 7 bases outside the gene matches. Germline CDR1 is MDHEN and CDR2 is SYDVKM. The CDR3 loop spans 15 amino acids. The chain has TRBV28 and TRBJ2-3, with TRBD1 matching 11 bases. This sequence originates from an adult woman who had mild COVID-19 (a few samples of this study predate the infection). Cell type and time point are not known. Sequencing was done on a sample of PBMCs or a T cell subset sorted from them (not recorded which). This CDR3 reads CASSYGTGGGDTQYF. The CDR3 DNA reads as TGTGCCAGCAGCTACGGGACAGGGGGGGGAGATACGCAGTATTTT.